The sequence of this TCR beta chain was determined in a study of shared clonotypes between healthy human individuals. Study-level findings and limits: Sampling used blood alone; tissue repertoires probably differ. About 5% was the fraction of naive CD4 clonotypes found shared across a few donors.

The germline gives CDR1 LGHNA, CDR2 YSLEER. This CDR3 has 14 residues. V was trimmed by 0 bases and J by 2 bases, leaving 8 bases between them. Naive CD8 cells were CD45RO-negative, positively selected for CCR7, excluding terminally differentiated effector memory CD45RA+ cells. The protocol was immunoSEQ multiplex PCR, while the TCRdb copy is restricted to in-frame clones and leaves out a portion. The sample has around 700,000 clones; about 91% are singletons. Worth noting for this clone: What it recognizes is unknown.

The source material was naive CD8+ T cells sorted from blood. The TCR sequence derives from a man under 40 in good health. The V gene is TRBV4-3, the J gene TRBJ2-7, with a tentative D call TRBD2 (5 bases). The chain's CDR3 is CASSQDGDAYEQYF. The CDR3 DNA sequence: TGCGCCAGCAGCCAAGACGGGGATGCCTACGAGCAGTACTTC.